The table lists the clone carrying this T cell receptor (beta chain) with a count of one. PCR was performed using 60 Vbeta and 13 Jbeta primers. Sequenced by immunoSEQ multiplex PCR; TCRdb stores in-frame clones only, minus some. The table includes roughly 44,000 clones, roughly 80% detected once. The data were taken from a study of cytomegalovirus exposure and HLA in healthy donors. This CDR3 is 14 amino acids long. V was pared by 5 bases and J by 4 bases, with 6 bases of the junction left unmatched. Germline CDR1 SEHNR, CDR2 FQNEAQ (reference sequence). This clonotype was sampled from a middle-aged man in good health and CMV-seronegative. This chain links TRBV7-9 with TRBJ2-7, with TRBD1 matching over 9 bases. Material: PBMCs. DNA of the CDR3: TGTGCCAGCAGCCCGCGACAGGGGGGTTACGAGCAGTACTTC. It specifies CASSPRQGGYEQYF.